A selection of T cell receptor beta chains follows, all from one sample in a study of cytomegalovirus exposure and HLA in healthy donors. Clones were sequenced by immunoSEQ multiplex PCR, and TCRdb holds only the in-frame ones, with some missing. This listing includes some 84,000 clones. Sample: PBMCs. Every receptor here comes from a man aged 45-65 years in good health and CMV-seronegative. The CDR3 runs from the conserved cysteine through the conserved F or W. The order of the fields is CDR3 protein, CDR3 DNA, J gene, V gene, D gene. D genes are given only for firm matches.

CASSQSRGRGEAFF | TGCGCCAGCAGCCAATCAAGGGGGCGCGGTGAAGCTTTCTTT | TRBJ1-1 | TRBV10-2 | TRBD1
CASSSTGVEEKLFF | TGTGCCAGCAGCTCGACAGGGGTGGAAGAAAAACTGTTTTTT | TRBJ1-4 | TRBV11-2 | TRBD1
CASRGAGNTIYF | TGTGCATCCCGGGGGGCTGGAAACACCATATATTTT | TRBJ1-3 | TRBV2 | .
CATLMGANYGYTF | TGTGCCACCTTGATGGGAGCTAACTATGGCTACACCTTC | TRBJ1-2 | TRBV6-5 | .
CAISVAGPQETQYF | TGTGCCATCAGCGTAGCGGGGCCCCAAGAGACCCAGTACTTC | TRBJ2-5 | TRBV10-3 | TRBD2
CASSDSSYEQYF | TGTGCCAGCAGCGACAGTTCCTACGAGCAGTACTTC | TRBJ2-7 | TRBV6-5 | .
CAIRDLDRVGYGYTF | TGTGCCATCAGGGACCTAGACAGGGTGGGCTATGGCTACACCTTC | TRBJ1-2 | TRBV10-3 | TRBD1
CASTEDRGRTEAFF | TGTGCCAGCACCGAGGACAGGGGAAGGACTGAAGCTTTCTTT | TRBJ1-1 | TRBV2 | TRBD1
CASSSGFGGANSPLHF | TGTGCCAGCAGCTCCGGGTTTGGAGGGGCTAATTCACCCCTCCACTTT | TRBJ1-6 | TRBV13 | .
CSVEEFRGNYGYTF | TGCAGCGTTGAGGAATTCAGGGGGAACTATGGCTACACCTTC | TRBJ1-2 | TRBV29-1 | TRBD1
CASSLEAGSGYGYTF | TGTGCCAGCAGCTTAGAGGCAGGTAGCGGCTATGGCTACACCTTC | TRBJ1-2 | TRBV13 | .
CASSSGLAGGGEQFF | TGTGCCAGCAGTTCGGGACTAGCGGGGGGGGGTGAGCAGTTCTTC | TRBJ2-1 | TRBV28 | TRBD2
CASSPTVNTEAFF | TGTGCCAGCAGTCCCACAGTGAACACTGAAGCTTTCTTT | TRBJ1-1 | TRBV27 | .
CASSLDYRGKQYF | TGTGCCAGCAGCTTAGACTACAGGGGCAAGCAGTACTTC | TRBJ2-7 | TRBV11-3 | TRBD1
CASSQGPVAGVGNDSPLHF | TGTGCCAGCAGCCAAGGCCCCGTAGCGGGGGTAGGGAACGATTCACCCCTCCACTTT | TRBJ1-6 | TRBV4-2 | .
CASSTYRQNPNGYTF | TGTGCCAGCAGCACCTATCGACAGAACCCCAATGGCTACACCTTC | TRBJ1-2 | TRBV7-8 | .
CASSTERYSNQPQHF | TGTGCCAGCAGCACAGAGAGATATAGCAATCAGCCCCAGCATTTT | TRBJ1-5 | TRBV27 | .
CASSLYPYEQYF | TGTGCCAGCAGCTTATATCCCTACGAGCAGTACTTC | TRBJ2-7 | TRBV11-2 | .
CASSVGVQQYF | TGTGCCAGCAGTGTCGGGGTTCAGCAGTACTTC | TRBJ2-7 | TRBV2 | .
CASSYVLAGGTDTQYF | TGTGCCAGCAGTTACGTTTTAGCGGGGGGCACAGATACGCAGTATTTT | TRBJ2-3 | TRBV6-6 | TRBD2
CASREGTGWYEQYF | TGTGCCAGCAGGGAAGGGACAGGGTGGTACGAGCAGTACTTC | TRBJ2-7 | TRBV6-1 | TRBD1
CASSAAGGGGGEAFF | TGTGCCAGCAGTGCCGCCGGAGGGGGCGGTGGTGAAGCTTTCTTT | TRBJ1-1 | TRBV27 | TRBD1
CASRVTGSSYEQYF | TGTGCCAGCAGGGTGACAGGGAGCTCCTACGAGCAGTACTTC | TRBJ2-7 | TRBV28 | TRBD1
CASSLEAGWSMIEQFF | TGTGCCAGCAGCTTGGAGGCAGGGTGGTCAATGATTGAGCAGTTCTTC | TRBJ2-1 | TRBV5-4 | .
CASSYNPGKNYGYTF | TGTGCCAGCTCATATAACCCGGGAAAGAACTATGGCTACACCTTC | TRBJ1-2 | TRBV18 | .
CASSPIDSRNSPLHF | TGTGCCAGCAGCCCGATCGACAGTCGTAATTCACCCCTCCACTTT | TRBJ1-6 | TRBV9 | .
CSGTRERGYTF | TGCAGTGGTACCAGGGAACGTGGCTACACCTTC | TRBJ1-2 | TRBV20-1 | .
CASSQDAGLYGYTF | TGTGCCAGCAGCCAGGACGCGGGCCTCTATGGCTACACCTTC | TRBJ1-2 | TRBV7-9 | .
CASRVPGNYGYTF | TGTGCCAGCAGGGTCCCAGGGAACTATGGCTACACCTTC | TRBJ1-2 | TRBV6-1 | .
CASSVSTVTYEQYF | TGTGCCAGCAGCGTCTCGACAGTTACCTACGAGCAGTACTTC | TRBJ2-7 | TRBV9 | .
CASSIQGWGFTEAFF | TGTGCCAGCAGCATACAGGGTTGGGGCTTCACTGAAGCTTTCTTT | TRBJ1-1 | TRBV6-5 | .
CASRTTTGMRSPLHF | TGCGCCAGCAGAACCACGACAGGGATGCGTTCACCCCTCCACTTT | TRBJ1-6 | TRBV5-1 | TRBD1
CASREGQGKNTIYF | TGTGCCAGCAGAGAGGGACAGGGTAAAAACACCATATATTTT | TRBJ1-3 | TRBV5-4 | TRBD1
CASSIDGGPLYNSPLHF | TGTGCCAGTAGTATTGACGGAGGGCCGCTTTATAATTCACCCCTCCACTTT | TRBJ1-6 | TRBV19 | .
CASSLGQGFRGYTF | TGTGCCAGCAGTTTAGGACAGGGGTTCCGTGGCTACACCTTC | TRBJ1-2 | TRBV28 | TRBD1
CASIQLGSNEKLFF | TGTGCCAGCATCCAATTGGGCTCAAATGAAAAACTGTTTTTT | TRBJ1-4 | TRBV6-6 | .